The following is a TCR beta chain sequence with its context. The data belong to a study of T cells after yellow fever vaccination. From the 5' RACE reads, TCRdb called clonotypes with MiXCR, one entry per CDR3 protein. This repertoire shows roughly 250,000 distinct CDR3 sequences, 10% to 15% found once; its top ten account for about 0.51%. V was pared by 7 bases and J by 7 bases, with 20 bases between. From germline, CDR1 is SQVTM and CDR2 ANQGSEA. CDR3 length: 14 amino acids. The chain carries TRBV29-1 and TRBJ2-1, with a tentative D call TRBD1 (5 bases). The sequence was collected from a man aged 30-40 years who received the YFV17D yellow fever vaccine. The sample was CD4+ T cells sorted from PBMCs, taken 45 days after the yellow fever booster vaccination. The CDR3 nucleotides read TGCAGCGGGCGTAGACCAGGCAGGGAAAATGAGCAGTTCTTC. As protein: CSGRRPGRENEQFF.